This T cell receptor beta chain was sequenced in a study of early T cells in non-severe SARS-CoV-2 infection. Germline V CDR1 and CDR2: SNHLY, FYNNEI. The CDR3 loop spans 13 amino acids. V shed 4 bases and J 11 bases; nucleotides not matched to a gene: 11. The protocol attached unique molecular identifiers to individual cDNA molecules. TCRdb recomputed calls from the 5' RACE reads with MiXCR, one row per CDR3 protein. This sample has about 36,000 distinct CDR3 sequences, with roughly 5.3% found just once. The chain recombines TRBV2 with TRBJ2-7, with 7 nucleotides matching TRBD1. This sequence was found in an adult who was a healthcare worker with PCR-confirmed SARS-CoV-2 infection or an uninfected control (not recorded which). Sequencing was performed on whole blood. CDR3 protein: CASSVDREWGKYF. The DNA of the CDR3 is TGTGCCAGCAGTGTTGACAGGGAGTGGGGCAAGTACTTC.